The 24 T cell receptor beta chains below were found in one sample sequenced in a study of blood T cells in healthy people across ages. PCR was performed a second time for roughly 7 to 11 cycles using a sample-barcoded 5' primer and a J-beta primer mix. MiXCR was run by TCRdb on the 5' RACE reads, yielding one entry per CDR3 protein. The data show roughly 1,000,000 distinct CDR3 sequences, under 30% seen once. This sample also appeared in a second study, on T cells of mothers and their children.

The sequenced material came from blood. Every receptor here comes from a girl aged 2 to 10 in good health.

This clonotype was found a few times. This chain joins TRBV27 and TRBJ2-3, with D hard to call. Trimming left V 8 bases short and J 1 base short, with 13 bases between. CDR3 length equals 14 residues. Germline CDR1 and CDR2: MNHEY and SMNVEV (reference sequence). CDR3: CASQDGIGTDTQYF. In DNA, the CDR3 is TGTGCCAGCCAAGATGGCATTGGCACAGATACGCAGTATTTT.

The rearrangement joins TRBV11-2 to TRBJ2-5, with D hard to call. Germline V gives CDR1 SGHAT, CDR2 FQNNGV. The CDR3 contains 15 residues. V was clipped by 1 base and J by 1 base, with 10 bases between them. CDR3 in amino acids: CASSLGSWTQETQYF. CDR3 bases: TGTGCCAGCAGCTTAGGTAGCTGGACCCAAGAGACCCAGTACTTC.

V usage is TRBV20-1 and J usage is TRBJ2-7; the D gene is possibly TRBD2 (5 bases). V dropped 3 bases and J dropped 0 bases, with 12 bases sitting between them. Germline CDR1 is DFQATT and CDR2 is SNEGSKA (reference sequence). This CDR3 has 14 amino acids. This CDR3 reads CSARPAVSSYEQYF. The CDR3 DNA is TGCAGTGCTAGGCCAGCGGTCAGCTCCTACGAGCAGTACTTC.

The chain employs TRBV3-1 and TRBJ1-2; D is possibly TRBD1 (5 bases). V lost 4 bases and J lost 6, with 15 bases in between. In germline, CDR1 is LGHDT, CDR2 YNNKEL (reference sequence). The CDR3 consists of 14 residues. CDR3 region: CASSPRWDAHGYTF. CDR3 in DNA: TGTGCCAGCAGCCCAAGGTGGGACGCCCATGGCTACACCTTC.

Turning to this clonotype: Relative to the germline gene, one junction end is altered; a read error may explain this. This rearrangement joins TRBV28 to TRBJ2-7; 7 bases fit TRBD1. TRBJ2-1 explains the end of the DNA better; the J call may be wrong. CDR1 is MDHEN and CDR2 is SYDVKM in the germline V gene. This CDR3 is 16 amino acids long. The CDR3 nucleotides read TGTGCCGGCAGTCCCCGCGAGGGGGCCCGGTTCAATGAGCAGTTCTTC. It specifies CAGSPREGARFNEQFF.

This clonotype has more than one count but fewer than ten. The junction departs from germline at one end; a sequencing error may be responsible. V and J are TRBV25-1 and TRBJ2-3, with TRBD1 matching over 9 bases. From germline, CDR1 is MGHDK and CDR2 SYGVNS. The CDR3 covers 14 residues. The chain's CDR3 is CASSWTGATDTQCF. The CDR3 region has the DNA TGTGCCAGCAGTTGGACAGGGGCCACAGATACACAGTGTTTT. Full variable domain (missing parts from reference TRBV25-1 and TRBJ2-3): EADIYQTPRYLVIGTGKKITLECSQTMGHDKMYWYQQDPGMELHLIHYSYGVNSTEKGDLSSESTVSRIRTEHFPLTLESARPSHTSQYLCASSWTGATDTQCFGPGTRLTVL.

In nucleotides, the CDR3 is TGTGCCAGCAGTTACTCGGGGGCCACTGAAGCTTTCTTT. Translated, it gives CASSYSGATEAFF. The chain carries TRBV6-5 and TRBJ1-1; D may be TRBD1 (6 bases). Germline V gene data show CDR1 as MNHEY and CDR2 as SVGAGI. CDR3 size: 13 residues. V was shortened by 0 bases and J by 4 bases, with 6 bases between the two germline ends.

This clonotype showed up just a few times. V usage is TRBV10-2 and J usage is TRBJ2-1; possible D gene TRBD2, 6 bases. This CDR3 is built from 13 residues. The V and J ends lost 7 bases and 8 bases respectively, with 15 bases between them. Germline CDR1 is WSHSY and CDR2 is SAAADI. CDR3 nucleotides: TGCGCCAGCATCGGGAGTAGTGGTGATGAGCAGTTCTTC. Translating it yields CASIGSSGDEQFF.

This clonotype was observed a few times. This chain joins TRBV7-6 and TRBJ1-4, with D possibly matching TRBD1 (5 bases). The CDR3 has 14 residues. The germline V gene encodes CDR1 SGHVS and CDR2 FNYEAQ. The V end lost 6 bases, the J end lost 8 bases, and 16 bases lay between the germline ends. The CDR3 bases are TGTGCCAGCAGTCCCATGGGGGGGGACGAAAAACTGTTTTTT. Protein: CASSPMGGDEKLFF.

This clonotype came up a few times. The genes are TRBV5-1 and TRBJ2-7; a weak D match, TRBD2 (7 bases). Per germline, CDR1 SGHRS and CDR2 YFSETQ. The length of the CDR3 is 16 residues. Trimming shortened V by 0 bases and J by 3 bases, and 16 bases separated the two germline ends. CDR3 nucleotide sequence: TGCGCCAGCAGCTTGGGCTCGCGGGGGCCGGTCTACGAGCAGTACTTC. Translation: CASSLGSRGPVYEQYF. Based on the CDR3 plus reference TRBV5-1 and TRBJ2-7, the full variable domain is KAGVTQTPRYLIKTRGQQVTLSCSPISGHRSVSWYQQTPGQGLQFLFEYFSETQRNKGNFPGRFSGRQFSNSRSEMNVSTLELGDSALYLCASSLGSRGPVYEQYFGPGTRLTVT.

J is TRBJ2-5 and V is TRBV6-2 or TRBV6-3; 9 nucleotides match TRBD2. There are 17 residues in the CDR3. Looked up from germline, CDR1 is MNHEY and CDR2 is SVGEGT. Trimming cost V 6 bases and J 2 bases; bases outside gene matches: 13. CDR3 protein: CASSYGRLAVAQETQYF. The CDR3 DNA reads TGTGCCAGCAGCTATGGCCGACTAGCGGTTGCACAAGAGACCCAGTACTTC.

This clonotype was seen only a few times. The chain recombines TRBV11-2 with TRBJ2-4; tentatively, D is TRBD2 (5 bases). The CDR3 totals 13 residues. V was trimmed by 0 bases and J by 9 bases, leaving 9 bases between them. Per the germline V gene, CDR1 is SGHAT and CDR2 is FQNNGV. CDR3 DNA: TGTGCCAGCAGCTTAGATGCGGGCGGCATTCAGTACTTC. Translated: CASSLDAGGIQYF.

V and J are TRBV12-3 or TRBV12-4 and TRBJ2-5; tentatively, D is TRBD1 (5 bases). Trimming removed 5 bases from V and 7 bases from J, with 14 bases in between. This CDR3 contains 13 residues. CDR3 DNA sequence: TGTGCCAGCAGTCGACAGAGCTATGTGACCCAGTACTTC. It encodes CASSRQSYVTQYF.

V is TRBV29-1 and J is TRBJ2-2; D not certain. V was trimmed by 7 bases and J by 5 bases, leaving 14 bases between them. Germline assignment: CDR1 SQVTM and CDR2 ANQGSEA. The CDR3 sequence is 13 residues long. The CDR3 loop is CSAGNGATGELFF. Written as DNA, the CDR3 is TGCAGCGCCGGCAATGGAGCTACCGGGGAGCTGTTTTTT.

This clonotype occurred a few times. This chain joins TRBV5-6 and TRBJ2-1, with TRBD1 matching 10 bases. The ends lost 0 bases at V and 4 bases at J; junction bases unmatched: 4. CDR3 length: 16 amino acids. The germline V gene has CDR1 SGHDT and CDR2 YYEEEE. The DNA of the CDR3 is TGTGCCAGCAGCTTGGGGTGGACAGGGGGATACAATGAGCAGTTCTTC. The encoded protein is CASSLGWTGGYNEQFF. Full variable domain (remainder filled in from reference TRBV5-6 and TRBJ2-1): DAGVTQSPTHLIKTRGQQVTLRCSPKSGHDTVSWYQQALGQGPQFIFQYYEEEERQRGNFPDRFSGHQFPNYSSELNVNALLLGDSALYLCASSLGWTGGYNEQFFGPGTRLTVL.

V is TRBV5-6 and J is TRBJ2-5, with D perhaps TRBD1 or TRBD2 (5 bases each). The end of the DNA aligns better with TRBJ2-1, so the J call may be wrong. The CDR3 is 15 amino acids. Germline V gene lookup returns CDR1 SGHDT and CDR2 YYEEEE. CDR3 residues: CASSLGGLAQREQFF. CDR3 coding DNA: TGTGCCAGCAGCTTGGGGGGGTTGGCCCAACGGGAGCAGTTCTTC.

The chain employs TRBV6-1 and TRBJ2-6; no clear D. Trimming stripped 8 bases from V and 0 bases from J, with 11 bases between. Germline V gene data show CDR1 as MNHNS and CDR2 as SASEGT. The CDR3 has 15 amino acids. CDR3 amino acids: CASGPINSGANVLTF. CDR3 coding DNA: TGTGCCAGCGGACCCATAAACTCTGGGGCCAACGTCCTGACTTTC.

This clonotype was detected a few times. This sequence joins TRBV15 and TRBJ2-1; unclear D gene. Germline assignment: CDR1 LNHNV and CDR2 YYDKDF (reference sequence). Trimming shortened V by 1 base and J by 11 bases, and 9 bases separated the two germline ends. The CDR3 spans 12 residues. The CDR3 loop is CATSRGTEQQFF. The CDR3, as DNA: TGTGCCACCAGCAGAGGAACGGAACAGCAGTTCTTC.

This clonotype was seen more than once but under ten times. The rearrangement links TRBV4-2 to TRBJ2-1, with no clear D. The CDR3 extends over 15 amino acids. The V end was cut by 5 bases, the J end by 6 bases, with 17 bases between. Per the germline V gene, CDR1 is LGHNA and CDR2 is YNFKEQ. The CDR3 DNA sequence: TGTGCCAGCAGCACTCACAGTAGGGTCGGCAATGAGCAGTTCTTC. Its translation is CASSTHSRVGNEQFF.

The genes are TRBV20-1 and TRBJ2-5; 9 bases map to TRBD2. The DNA end is a closer match to TRBJ2-7, so the J assignment may be wrong. There are 15 residues in the CDR3. CDR1 and CDR2 (germline): DFQATT, SNEGSKA (reference sequence). CDR3 loop: CSASGTSSLLYEQYF. The CDR3 DNA reads as TGCAGTGCTAGTGGGACTAGCTCTCTACTTTACGAGCAGTACTTC.

This chain connects TRBV4-1 to TRBJ1-2, with 7 bases that match TRBD1. Trimming removed 6 bases from V and 4 bases from J; junction bases left unmatched: 5. Germline CDR1 MGHRA, CDR2 YSYEKL. This CDR3 is built from 13 residues. This chain's CDR3 is CASSRQGLYGYTF. The DNA for the CDR3 is TGCGCCAGCAGTCGACAGGGCCTCTATGGCTACACCTTC.

The V gene is TRBV12-3 or TRBV12-4, the J gene TRBJ2-2; 8 positions match TRBD1. The CDR3 extends over 17 amino acids. J gave up 1 base and V 3 bases, and 7 bases lay outside the gene matches. CDR3 protein: CASSFPRGQVNTGELFF. The CDR3 DNA reads TGTGCCAGCAGTTTCCCCCGGGGACAGGTGAACACCGGGGAGCTGTTTTTT.

This clonotype was seen a few times. The gene calls are TRBV5-6 and TRBJ2-1; D tentatively reads TRBD1 or TRBD2 (5 bases each). Trimming cost V 7 bases and J 12 bases, with 20 bases left between them. The CDR3 runs 13 residues. Germline V gives CDR1 SGHDT, CDR2 YYEEEE. CDR3 sequence: CASRLLDREGQFF. CDR3 DNA: TGTGCCAGCCGCCTACTCGACAGAGAGGGGCAGTTCTTC.

The gene calls are TRBV2 and TRBJ1-1, with 7 bases fitting TRBD1. This CDR3 has 14 amino acids. Germline CDR1 and CDR2: SNHLY and FYNNEI. J lost 5 bases, V lost 6 bases, and 9 bases had no gene match. The CDR3 coding sequence is TGTGCCAGCAGATCGACAGGGACCGTAACTGAAGCTTTCTTT. Its translation: CASRSTGTVTEAFF.